The source of this T cell receptor beta chain is a study of early T cells in non-severe SARS-CoV-2 infection. TCRdb analysed the 5' RACE reads with MiXCR anew, one entry per CDR3 protein. This sample has around 33,000 distinct CDR3 sequences, with around 6% found just once. V dropped 5 bases and J dropped 4 bases, with 11 bases sitting between them. The CDR3 consists of 14 residues. In germline, CDR1 is MNHEY, CDR2 SMNVEV (reference sequence). The J gene is TRBJ2-2, the V gene TRBV27; perhaps TRBD2 as D (6 bases). This TCR derives from an adult who was a healthcare worker with PCR-confirmed SARS-CoV-2 infection or an uninfected control (not recorded which). Sequencing used whole blood. CDR3 sequence reads: CASSRLGGTGELFF. The CDR3 DNA is TGTGCCAGCAGTAGACTAGGAGGCACCGGGGAGCTGTTTTTT.